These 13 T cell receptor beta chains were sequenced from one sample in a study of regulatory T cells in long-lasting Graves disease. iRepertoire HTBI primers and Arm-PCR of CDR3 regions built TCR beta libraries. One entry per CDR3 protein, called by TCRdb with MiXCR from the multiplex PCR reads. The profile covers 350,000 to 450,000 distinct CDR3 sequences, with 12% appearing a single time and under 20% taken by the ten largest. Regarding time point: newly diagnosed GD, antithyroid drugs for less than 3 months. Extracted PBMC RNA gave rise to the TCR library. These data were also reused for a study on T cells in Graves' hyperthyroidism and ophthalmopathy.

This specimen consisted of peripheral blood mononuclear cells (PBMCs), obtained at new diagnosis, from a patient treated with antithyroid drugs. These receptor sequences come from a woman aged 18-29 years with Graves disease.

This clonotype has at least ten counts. The CDR3 coding sequence is TGTGCCAGCAGTTTCGTCTCCTCCTACGAGCAGTACTTC. This encodes CASSFVSSYEQYF. V is TRBV27 and J is TRBJ2-7; D is ambiguous. The CDR3 consists of 13 residues. V lost 3 bases and J lost 0, with 6 bases in between. CDR1 and CDR2 from the germline V gene are MNHEY and SMNVEV (reference sequence).

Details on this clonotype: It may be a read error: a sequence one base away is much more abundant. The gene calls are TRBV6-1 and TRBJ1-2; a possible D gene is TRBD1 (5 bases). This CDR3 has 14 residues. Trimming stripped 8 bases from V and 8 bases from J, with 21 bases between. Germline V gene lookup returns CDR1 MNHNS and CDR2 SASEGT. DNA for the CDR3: TGTGCCAGCGGCTTAAGCCCGGGACTGAGGGGCTACACCTTC. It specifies CASGLSPGLRGYTF.

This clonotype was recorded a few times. DNA of the CDR3: TGTGCCAGCAGTTTTACCACGGTGAACACTGAAGCTTTCTTT. Its translation: CASSFTTVNTEAFF. The gene calls are TRBV12-3 or TRBV12-4 and TRBJ1-1; D unclear. V was clipped by 3 bases and J by 0 bases, with 8 bases between them. This CDR3 region has 14 residues.

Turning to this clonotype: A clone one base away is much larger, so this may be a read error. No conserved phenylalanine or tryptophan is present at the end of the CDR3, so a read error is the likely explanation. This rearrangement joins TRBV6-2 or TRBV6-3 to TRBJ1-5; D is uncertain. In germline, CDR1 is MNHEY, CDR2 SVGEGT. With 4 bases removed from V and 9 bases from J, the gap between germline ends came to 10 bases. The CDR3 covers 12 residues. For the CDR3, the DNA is TGTGCCAGCAGTTCTCTTCTCAGGCCCCAGCATCTT. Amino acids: CASSSLLRPQHL.

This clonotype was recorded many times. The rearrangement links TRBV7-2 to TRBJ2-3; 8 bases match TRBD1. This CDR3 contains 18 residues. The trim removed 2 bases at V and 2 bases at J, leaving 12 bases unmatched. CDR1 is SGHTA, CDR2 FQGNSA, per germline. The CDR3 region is CASSLLTGGRGFTDTQYF. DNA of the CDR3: TGTGCCAGCAGCTTACTTACAGGGGGGCGGGGTTTCACAGATACGCAGTATTTT.

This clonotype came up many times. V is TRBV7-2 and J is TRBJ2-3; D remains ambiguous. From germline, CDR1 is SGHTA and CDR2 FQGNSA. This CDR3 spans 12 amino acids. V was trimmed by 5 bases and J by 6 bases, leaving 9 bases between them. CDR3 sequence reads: CASSPLSDTQYF. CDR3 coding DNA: TGTGCCAGCAGCCCGCTATCTGATACGCAGTATTTT.

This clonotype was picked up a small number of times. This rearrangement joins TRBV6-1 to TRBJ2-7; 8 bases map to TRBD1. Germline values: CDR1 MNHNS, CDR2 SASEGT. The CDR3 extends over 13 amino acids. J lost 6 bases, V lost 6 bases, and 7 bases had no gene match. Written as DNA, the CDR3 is TGTGCCAGCAGGTTGACAGGGGACAGCGAGCAGTACTTC. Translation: CASRLTGDSEQYF.

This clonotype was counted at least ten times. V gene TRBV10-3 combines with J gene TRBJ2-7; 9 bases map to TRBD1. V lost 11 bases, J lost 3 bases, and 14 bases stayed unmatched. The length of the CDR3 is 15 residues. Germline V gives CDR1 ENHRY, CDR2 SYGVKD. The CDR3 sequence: CASKPGTGIFYEQYV. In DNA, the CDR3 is TGTGCCTCAAAACCCGGGACAGGGATATTCTACGAGCAGTACGTC.

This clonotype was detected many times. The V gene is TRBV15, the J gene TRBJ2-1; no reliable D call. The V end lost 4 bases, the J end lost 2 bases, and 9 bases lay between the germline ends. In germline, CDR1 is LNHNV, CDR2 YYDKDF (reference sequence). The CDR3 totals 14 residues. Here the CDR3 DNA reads TGTGCCACCAGCAACGGGTGGGCCTACAATGAGCAGTTCTTC. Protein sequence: CATSNGWAYNEQFF.

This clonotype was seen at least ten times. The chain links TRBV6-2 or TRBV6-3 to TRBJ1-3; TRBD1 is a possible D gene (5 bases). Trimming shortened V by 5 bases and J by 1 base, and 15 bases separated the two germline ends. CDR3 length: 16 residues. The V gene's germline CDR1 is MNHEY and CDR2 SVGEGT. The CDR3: CASSRGAYSSGNTIYF. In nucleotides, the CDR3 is TGTGCCAGCAGTAGAGGGGCGTACTCATCTGGAAACACCATATATTTT.

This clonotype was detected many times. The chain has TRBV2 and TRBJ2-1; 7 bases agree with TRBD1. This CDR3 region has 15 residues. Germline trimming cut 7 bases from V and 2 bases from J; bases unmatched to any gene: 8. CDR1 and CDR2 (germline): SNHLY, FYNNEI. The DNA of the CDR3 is TGTGCCAGCACCCGGGACAGAGTCGCCTACAATGAGCAGTTCTTC. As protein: CASTRDRVAYNEQFF.

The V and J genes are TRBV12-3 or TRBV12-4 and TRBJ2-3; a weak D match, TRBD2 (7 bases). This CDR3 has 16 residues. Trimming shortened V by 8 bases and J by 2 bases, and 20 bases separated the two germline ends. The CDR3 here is CASRSNRGASTDTQYF. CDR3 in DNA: TGTGCCAGCCGTTCGAACCGGGGGGCCTCCACAGATACGCAGTATTTT.

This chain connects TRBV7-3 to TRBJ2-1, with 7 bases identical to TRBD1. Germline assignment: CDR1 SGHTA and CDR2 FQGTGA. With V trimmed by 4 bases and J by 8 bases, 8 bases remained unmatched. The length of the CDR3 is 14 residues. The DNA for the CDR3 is TGTGCCAGCAGCTATGACAGGGTCGGAGATGAGCAGTTCTTC. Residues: CASSYDRVGDEQFF.